This is a list of T cell receptor beta chains from one sample in a study of blood T cell repertoires in COVID-19. Produced via immunoSEQ multiplex PCR; TCRdb's table is partial and in-frame only. The data show about 160,000 clones, around 90% seen once. The sequencing input was peripheral blood. The receptors come from a man between 18 and 29 years old with acute or convalescent COVID-19. Each CDR3 is given with its conserved first and last residue. D genes are given only for firm matches. Size is stated for part of the rows, as once, few or many counts, or as a class when the clone is expanded.

.	TRBV6-5	.	TRBJ2-5	TGTGCCAGCAGCCCCCCTGTACTAGTGGGGGAGACCCAGTACTTC	CASSPPVLVGETQYF
.	TRBV5-4	.	TRBJ2-7	TGTGCCAGCAGCACCCAACAGGGAGCCGCGGGCGAGCAGTACTTC	CASSTQQGAAGEQYF
.	TRBV4-1	once	TRBJ2-7	TGCGCCAGCAGCCAAGAGGGAGCCACCTACGAGCAGTACTTC	CASSQEGATYEQYF
TRBD1	TRBV6-5	.	TRBJ1-1	TGTGCCAGCAGTTCAGACAGGGGGAACACTGAAGCTTTCTTT	CASSSDRGNTEAFF
.	TRBV7-9	few	TRBJ1-1	TGTGCCAGCAGCTTACCCCGGAACACTGAAGCTTTCTTT	CASSLPRNTEAFF
TRBD1	TRBV3-1/TRBV3-2	.	TRBJ1-6	TGTGCCAGCAGTTACGGACAGGGAGGAGATTCACCCCTCCACTTT	CASSYGQGGDSPLHF
.	TRBV10-3	.	TRBJ1-5	TGTGCCATCAGTGAGTCGATCATGGCAGATTATCAGCCCCAGCATTTT	CAISESIMADYQPQHF
.	TRBV5-1	.	TRBJ1-3	TGCGCCAGCAGCTTGTCAGGGGAAGGAAACACCATATATTTT	CASSLSGEGNTIYF
.	TRBV19	once	TRBJ1-2	TGTGCCAGTAGTATCGGCATCCAGGATTATGGCTACACCTTC	CASSIGIQDYGYTF
TRBD1	TRBV10-3	.	TRBJ2-7	TGTGCCATCAGTTTACAGGGGGCGGGCGAGCAGTACTTC	CAISLQGAGEQYF
.	TRBV18	.	TRBJ1-1	TGTGCCAGCTCACCGGAACACGGACAGAACACTGAAGCTTTCTTT	CASSPEHGQNTEAFF
.	TRBV13	.	TRBJ1-1	TGTGCCAGCAGCTTAGGTCCGGGATGGACTGAAGCTTTCTTT	CASSLGPGWTEAFF
.	TRBV11-2	.	TRBJ2-7	TGTGCCAGCAGCTTTCTCGGGTCAGGGGCTATCGAGCAGTACTTC	CASSFLGSGAIEQYF
TRBD1	TRBV6-1	.	TRBJ2-7	TGTGCCAGCAGTGAAGCCTGGGACAGGAAGGCATACGAGCAGTACTTC	CASSEAWDRKAYEQYF
TRBD1	TRBV27	.	TRBJ1-5	TGTGCCAGCAGTCCGGACAGGCCCGTTGGTCAGCCCCAGCATTTT	CASSPDRPVGQPQHF
TRBD1	TRBV5-1	.	TRBJ2-3	TGCGCCAGCAGCTCAGGGGACAGGGATACGCAGTATTTT	CASSSGDRDTQYF
.	TRBV19	.	TRBJ1-2	TGTGCCAGTAGTGCCCGAAGGTTGGAGTATGGCTACACCTTC	CASSARRLEYGYTF
.	TRBV9	.	TRBJ1-6	TGTGCCAGCAATGGAGTAAATTCACCCCCCCACTTT	CASNGVNSPPHF
TRBD2	TRBV9	.	TRBJ2-2	TGTGCCAGCAGCGCAATTGGACTAGCGGGGGCCGCGAACACCGGGGAGCTGTTTTTT	CASSAIGLAGAANTGELFF
.	TRBV12-5	.	TRBJ1-2	TGTGCTAGTGGTTTGTTGGAGGGTCTTGATGGCTACACCTTC	CASGLLEGLDGYTF
TRBD2	TRBV19	once	TRBJ2-2	TGTGCCAGTAGTCCGGGGACTAGCACTGCCGGGGAGCTGTTTTTT	CASSPGTSTAGELFF
.	TRBV24-1	.	TRBJ2-1	TGTGCCACCAGTGACCCGGCCGGCGGTTCGGCCCACAATGAGCAGTTCTTC	CATSDPAGGSAHNEQFF
.	TRBV18	.	TRBJ1-2	TGTGCCAGCTCGTCCGGCGGGCAGATCTATGGCTACACCTTC	CASSSGGQIYGYTF
TRBD2	TRBV2	.	TRBJ2-3	TGTGCCAGCAGTGTCCTAGCGGGGGGGCCAGATACGCAGTATTTT	CASSVLAGGPDTQYF
TRBD2	TRBV5-4	.	TRBJ2-2	TGTGCCAGCACCACTAGCGGGAGCCCGACAAAGACCGGGGAGCTGTTTTTT	CASTTSGSPTKTGELFF
TRBD1	TRBV10-2	once	TRBJ1-2	TGCGCCAGCAGTGTCGGGACAGGGAAGGTTATCGATGGCTACACCTTC	CASSVGTGKVIDGYTF